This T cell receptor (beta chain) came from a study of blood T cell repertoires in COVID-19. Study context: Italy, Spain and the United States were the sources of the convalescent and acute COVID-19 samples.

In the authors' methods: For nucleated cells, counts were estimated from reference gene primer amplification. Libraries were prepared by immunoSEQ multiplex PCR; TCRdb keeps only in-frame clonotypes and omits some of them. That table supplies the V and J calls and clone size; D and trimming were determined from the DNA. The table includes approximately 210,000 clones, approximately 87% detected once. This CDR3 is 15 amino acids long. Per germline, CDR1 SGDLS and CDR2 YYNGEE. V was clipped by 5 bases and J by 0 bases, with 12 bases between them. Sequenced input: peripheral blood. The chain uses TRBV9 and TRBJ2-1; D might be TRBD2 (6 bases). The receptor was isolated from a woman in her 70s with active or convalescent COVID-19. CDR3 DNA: TGTGCCAGCAGTCTTGCTAGCGACTCCTACAATGAGCAGTTCTTC. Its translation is CASSLASDSYNEQFF.